The TCR beta chain described here comes from a study of shared clonotypes between healthy human individuals (dated by TCRdb to the early 2020s). For the wider study: A few men and a couple of women, aged 18 to 49 years, made up the cohort. Libraries were prepared and TCR repertoires were sequenced by different laboratories using diverse techniques, in order to increase sequencing depth and limit assay-specific biases. To estimate repertoire size and how much clonotypes are shared between individuals, the study performed deep sequencing of blood TCR repertoires from 4 to 6 healthy adults. For each donor, three plates each were used for CD4 naive and CD4 memory, two plates were used for CD8 naive, and one plate was used for CD8 memory. Between about 0.94 and 8.9 billion PBMCs per donor were obtained by leukapheresis. The paper as a whole reports these results and caveats: About 5% of naive CD4, roughly 3.5% of naive CD8, about 2.5% of memory CD4, and about 0.4% of memory CD8 clonotypes were shared across several donors. Sampling was restricted to blood, and TCR repertoires in tissues likely differ from the TCR repertoires found in blood. Based on pairwise subsampling, the degree of clonotype sharing among donors was expected to be affected by sequencing depth. Because the study included only a small number of donors, the genetic and exposure-history diversity represented was limited. Larger estimated clonotype richness was generally found for naive subsets than for memory subsets. Clonotypes shared by all four sorted-subset donors showed higher generation probabilities than non-shared clonotypes. Rarefaction of sorted-subset datasets indicated incomplete sequencing despite the large sequencing depth.

CDR1 and CDR2 are drawn from the germline V gene: SGHRS, YFSETQ. V loses 1 base of germline sequence and J loses 6 bases, and the interval between the two ends is 11 bases. From the cysteine up to the phenylalanine, the CDR3 has a length of 15 residues. Just CDR3 DNA is preserved here, 45 bases in frame from base 1. Using the deep immunoSEQ assay, TCR CDR3 regions were amplified from genomic DNA by multiplex PCR. Extracted genomic DNA from each cell subset was spread evenly across all wells of several immunoSEQ 96-well plates, with each plate serving as a replicate. For sorted subsets, 150 to 250 ng of genomic DNA, equivalent to some 30,000 T cell genomes, went into each replicate PCR. Purified libraries were quantified with a Qubit 3.0 fluorometer, sized on a Bioanalyzer 2100, and re-quantified with the KAPA Library Quantification kit. Every immunoSEQ 96-well plate was sequenced on a separate single-read 150-cycle Illumina NextSeq 550 flow cell. In the original analysis: Because the immunoSEQ output included only junctional sequences and no quality scores, the filtering could not be the same as the filtering used for full-length reads. Sequences were annotated with PyIR, a Python wrapper for IgBLAST v1.9, using IMGT germline references to assign V/J genes and CDR3. Any read was removed if the V/J assignment was weak (E-value above 1e-6), the CDR3 was missing, or the read contained stop codons, out-of-frame junctions, or ambiguous translated residues. V3J clonotypes were defined as sequences sharing the same inferred V gene, J gene, and CDR3 amino acid sequence. The percentage overlap between two repertoires was calculated by dividing the number of shared unique clonotypes by the size of the smaller repertoire. RTK rarefaction, the Chao1 estimator, and Recon v2.1 estimates of unobserved clonotypes were used to assess repertoire richness. Generation probabilities were computed with OLGA for all TCRbeta clonotypes obtained by the gDNA method from several donors. In TCRdb, the immuneACCESS table is reduced to in-frame sequences with V and J assigned. These tables do not hold every clone; where another copy was compared, an unresolved V gene accounts for under half, and the others remain unexplained. V, J and clone size derive from that table, while D and trimming were established from the DNA sequence. The sample records some 900,000 clones, more than 75% of which are singletons. Over 1.3% of the sample belongs to the ten largest clones.

There are a few counts of this clone. Its antigen target is currently unknown. It has no much larger one-base neighbor in the sample; base qualities were not kept. The donors were healthy, HIV-negative adults who had no recently reported acute infections or vaccinations. All donors were Caucasian adults living in Nashville, Tennessee, USA. CD4+ T cells were enriched by magnetic negative selection, after which naive cells were positively selected on CD45RA and the negative fraction was taken as the memory subset. After blood collection by leukapheresis, PBMCs were isolated using Ficoll-Histopaque density gradient centrifugation and then cryopreserved in the vapor phase of liquid nitrogen. Analytical flow cytometry was used to check the purity and quantity of every magnetically sorted T cell population. Genomic DNA was isolated from every sorted fraction and measured by UV absorbance on a Nanodrop 2000c.

This TCR was recovered from a young man in good health. The chain joins TRBV5-1 to TRBJ1-6; a tentative D match to TRBD1 spans 6 bases. The sample taken for sequencing was memory CD4+ T cells sorted from blood. The cell subset or site label here, explained by the study, means: CD45RA-negative fraction. The CDR3 region reads CASSLLGGGNSPLHF. The base sequence is TGCGCCAGCAGCTTGCTCGGAGGGGGTAATTCACCCCTCCACTTT. Full variable domain (CDR3 extended with the reference TRBV5-1 and TRBJ1-6 proteins): KAGVTQTPRYLIKTRGQQVTLSCSPISGHRSVSWYQQTPGQGLQFLFEYFSETQRNKGNFPGRFSGRQFSNSRSEMNVSTLELGDSALYLCASSLLGGGNSPLHFGNGTRLTVT.